A selection of T cell receptor beta chains follows, all from one sample in a study of vaccination effects on CD4 cells after COVID-19. The antigens for these receptors are not known. TCRdb's table, derived via immunoSEQ multiplex PCR, lists solely in-frame clones and lacks some. The table lists 40,000 to 45,000 clones, more than 60% of them singletons, with roughly 25% in the top ten. The source was CD4+ T cells from PBMCs cultured with HCoV-OC43 spike peptides, collected before COVID-19 vaccination. The receptor set was obtained from a human donor who received a COVID-19 vaccine. Both conserved end residues are part of each CDR3. Each record gives: V gene, clone size, J gene, D gene, CDR3 protein, CDR3 DNA. A D gene is named only where the DNA matches it firmly. Rows may omit the clone size; those that give it use once, few, many or a size class.

>TRBV4-2|NA|TRBJ1-4|NA
CASSQEEQGLGGEKLFF
TGTGCCAGCAGCCAAGAGGAACAGGGATTGGGTGGTGAAAAACTGTTTTTT
>TRBV5-4|few|TRBJ2-5|TRBD2
CASSSGTRQETQYF
TGTGCCAGCAGCTCCGGGACTAGGCAAGAGACCCAGTACTTC
>TRBV6-5|few|TRBJ2-7|NA
CASRRRDWAYEQYF
TGTGCCAGCAGACGACGGGACTGGGCCTACGAGCAGTACTTC
>TRBV7-6|NA|TRBJ1-6|TRBD1
CASSLDDRAGGFSPLHF
TGTGCCAGCAGCTTAGACGACAGGGCGGGGGGTTTTTCACCCCTCCACTTT
>TRBV4-3|NA|TRBJ2-1|NA
CASSQELASEQFF
TGCGCCAGCAGCCAAGAACTGGCCTCAGAGCAGTTCTTC
>TRBV7-9|few|TRBJ1-1|TRBD1
CASTLSQGARTEAFF
TGTGCCAGCACCTTAAGCCAGGGGGCGCGAACTGAAGCTTTCTTT
>TRBV28|NA|TRBJ2-5|TRBD2
CASRPLPRREFVETQYF
TGTGCCAGCAGGCCCCTGCCCCGGCGGGAGTTCGTGGAGACCCAGTACTTC
>TRBV5-4|NA|TRBJ2-5|NA
CASNLRGETQYF
TGTGCCAGCAACCTCCGGGGAGAGACCCAGTACTTC
>TRBV2|NA|TRBJ1-4|TRBD1
CAGSTGLWEKLFF
TGTGCCGGGTCGACAGGGTTGTGGGAAAAACTGTTTTTT
>TRBV19|NA|TRBJ2-3|NA
CASSMGNRADTQYF
TGTGCCAGTAGTATGGGAAACAGGGCAGATACGCAGTATTTT
>TRBV5-1|NA|TRBJ2-3|NA
CASSLETARTDTQYF
TGCGCCAGCAGCTTGGAGACAGCCCGCACAGATACGCAGTATTTT
>TRBV19|NA|TRBJ2-7|TRBD1
CASSTDRGSYEQYF
TGTGCCAGTAGTACGGACAGGGGGTCCTACGAGCAGTACTTC
>TRBV15|NA|TRBJ1-1|NA
CATSRDVGEGNTEAFF
TGTGCCACCAGCAGAGACGTCGGGGAAGGGAACACTGAAGCTTTCTTT
>TRBV6-5|NA|TRBJ1-2|NA
CASSYSKYRTNYGYTF
TGTGCCAGCAGTTACTCGAAGTACAGGACTAACTATGGCTACACCTTC
>TRBV25-1|few|TRBJ1-1|NA
CASRAVGANTEAFF
TGTGCCAGCAGGGCCGTAGGGGCGAACACTGAAGCTTTCTTT
>TRBV29-1|NA|TRBJ2-2|NA
CSVDGPNTGELFF
TGCAGCGTCGACGGCCCGAACACCGGGGAGCTGTTTTTT
>TRBV6-5|NA|TRBJ2-2|TRBD1
CASSPGQGGGELFF
TGTGCCAGCAGTCCGGGACAGGGAGGAGGGGAGCTGTTTTTT
>TRBV20-1|once|TRBJ2-7|NA
CSGQSRYEQYF
TGCAGTGGCCAGTCTCGATACGAGCAGTACTTC
>TRBV7-9|NA|TRBJ2-1|NA
CASRGGLANEQFF
TGTGCCAGCAGGGGGGGACTCGCCAATGAGCAGTTCTTC
>TRBV7-9|few|TRBJ2-3|NA
CASSRRGLTDTQYF
TGTGCCAGCAGCCGCAGAGGCCTCACAGATACGCAGTATTTT
>TRBV5-1|NA|TRBJ2-1|TRBD2
CASSLGTTANEQFF
TGCGCCAGCAGCTTAGGGACTACCGCAAATGAGCAGTTCTTC
>TRBV15|NA|TRBJ2-7|NA
CATSRDTASYEQYF
TGTGCCACCAGCAGAGATACAGCCAGCTACGAGCAGTACTTC
>TRBV5-1|NA|TRBJ2-5|TRBD1
CASSQNDRGQETQYF
TGCGCCAGCAGCCAGAATGACAGGGGGCAAGAGACCCAGTACTTC
>TRBV28|few|TRBJ1-1|NA
CASSRRLMNTEAFF
TGTGCCAGCAGTCGTCGACTCATGAACACTGAAGCTTTCTTT
>TRBV2|few|TRBJ2-2|NA
CASRQWAAGELFF
TGTGCCAGCCGTCAGTGGGCGGCCGGGGAGCTGTTTTTT
>TRBV7-2|few|TRBJ1-1|NA
CASSPGMNTEAFF
TGTGCCAGCAGCCCCGGGATGAACACTGAAGCTTTCTTT
>TRBV4-1|once|TRBJ2-3|TRBD2
CASSQEGGRPRTDTQYF
TGCGCCAGCAGCCAAGAGGGCGGGAGGCCGCGAACAGATACGCAGTATTTT
>TRBV5-1|NA|TRBJ2-5|TRBD2
CASSPGLAGAQETQYF
TGCGCCAGCAGCCCGGGACTAGCGGGTGCTCAAGAGACCCAGTACTTC